These T cell receptor beta chains were read from a single sample in a study of stem cell transplantation in POMP-related autoinflammatory disease. Assay used: immunoSEQ multiplex PCR; TCRdb lists only in-frame clones, some missing. Here the sample spans over 25,000 clones, approximately 86% being singletons. Sequenced here: CD4+ T cells from PBMCs, sampled before stem cell transplantation. The receptor set was obtained from a human donor with POMP-related autoinflammation and immune dysregulation (PRAID). The conserved cysteine and the conserved F or W are not part of the CDR3 here. Each record gives: CDR3 protein, V gene, J gene.

ASSAPSRRELF	TRBV2	TRBJ2-1
ASRADSYEQY	TRBV2	TRBJ2-7
ASSEAGQGGYGYT	TRBV6-1	TRBJ1-2
ASSYLANTEAF	TRBV6-5	TRBJ1-1
ASSLVSGGRTDTQY	TRBV5-1	TRBJ2-3
ASSDHPGQGDYEQY	TRBV25-1	.
ASSSDYRETQY	TRBV7-7	TRBJ2-5
AWSLGTAYEQY	TRBV30	TRBJ2-7
ASSLGRGYGYT	TRBV5-6	TRBJ1-2
ASSVGPDLNTEAF	TRBV9	TRBJ1-1
ASSPLPDTQY	TRBV28	TRBJ2-3
ASSQEAVYT	TRBV4-2	TRBJ1-2
ASSLGNLYTDTQY	TRBV5-1	TRBJ2-3
ASGLAFGETQY	TRBV12-5	TRBJ2-5
ASRVRDRESKNEAF	TRBV28	TRBJ1-1
ASSFTTDWSRTGYT	TRBV28	TRBJ1-2
ASSPRLAGAVDTQY	TRBV11-2	TRBJ2-3
ASKPNLGNTEAF	TRBV2	TRBJ1-1
SVVENYGYT	TRBV29-1	TRBJ1-2
ATSYEQY	TRBV6-1	TRBJ2-7
ASSPVGGYEQY	TRBV5-1	TRBJ2-7
ASSPRTSGGPNNEQF	TRBV5-1	TRBJ2-1
ASSLVGGQDVRKTQY	TRBV5-1	TRBJ2-5
ASSHPARSHEQY	TRBV23-1	TRBJ2-7
ASSQDRDTEAF	TRBV14	TRBJ1-1
ASLSLGNTEAF	TRBV6-5	TRBJ1-1
ASTRGSSNNEQF	TRBV5-1	TRBJ2-1
ASRPYRGRNYGYT	TRBV11-2	TRBJ1-2
ASSGDRGTEAF	TRBV11-2	TRBJ1-1
ASSLATGGNQPQH	TRBV5-1	TRBJ1-5
ASSYDRGRETQY	TRBV6-5	TRBJ2-5
ASSGLEITSYEQY	TRBV2	TRBJ2-7
ASSKDSYTEAF	TRBV18	TRBJ1-1
ASSHTSGGPGNEQY	TRBV19	TRBJ2-7
ASSELGSPGELF	TRBV6-1	TRBJ2-2
ASRPTAGVDTQY	TRBV28	TRBJ2-3
AWSPFDSSSNYGYT	TRBV30	TRBJ1-2
STDGPRATEAF	TRBV29-1	TRBJ1-1
ASSQELGGAYNEQF	TRBV4-2	TRBJ2-1
ASSPREGGYT	TRBV4-1	TRBJ1-2
ASSYSRGPYGYT	TRBV6-5	TRBJ1-2
ASTLGTVFTGNTIY	TRBV28	TRBJ1-3
ASSMTGGNTEAF	TRBV19	TRBJ1-1
ASSSGQALDYEQY	TRBV7-9	TRBJ2-7
ASSPIDRRYT	TRBV16	TRBJ1-2